These 8 T cell receptor beta chains originate from one sample sequenced in a study of beta chain features in type 1 diabetes. Investigators reverse transcribed all isolated RNA, so they sequenced expressed TCRB transcripts. Generated by immunoSEQ multiplex PCR, the TCRdb table keeps only in-frame clones and is missing some. The data contain about 290,000 clones, around 7.3% of them singletons. The sequencing sample was made of central memory CD4+ T cells from blood. The receptors come from a woman between 18 and 29 years old in good health.

The table lists this clone with a few counts. The chain is built from TRBV9 and TRBJ1-2; no definite D call. Looked up from germline, CDR1 is SGDLS and CDR2 is YYNGEE. The V gene lost 0 bases and the J gene lost 6 bases, with 21 bases spanning the gap. The length of the CDR3 is 17 residues. Here the CDR3 DNA reads TGTGCCAGCAGCGTAGACAGTACGCCAGACTCGGTTGATGGCTACACCTTC. This codes for CASSVDSTPDSVDGYTF. The full variable domain, rest sourced from reference TRBV9 and TRBJ1-2, is DSGVTQTPKHLITATGQRVTLRCSPRSGDLSVYWYQQSLDQGLQFLIQYYNGEERAKGNILERFSAQQFPDLHSELNLSSLELGDSALYFCASSVDSTPDSVDGYTFGSGTRLTVV.

This clone was recorded a few times. This chain uses TRBV6-5 with TRBJ1-1; D gene unclear. CDR1 and CDR2 (germline): MNHEY, SVGAGI. The V gene lost 8 bases and the J gene lost 3 bases, with 10 bases spanning the gap. The CDR3 runs to 12 residues. The CDR3 reads CASSYSDTEAFF. The CDR3 nucleotides read TGTGCCAGCTCATATTCGGACACTGAAGCTTTCTTT.

This chain links TRBV6-6 with TRBJ1-2; D gene ambiguous. Per germline, CDR1 MNHNY and CDR2 SVGAGI (reference sequence). Deletions cut 0 bases from V and 8 bases from J, with 10 bases between. This CDR3 region has 13 residues. The chain's CDR3 is CASSYSVLGGYTF. CDR3 coding DNA: TGTGCCAGCAGTTACTCTGTATTAGGAGGCTACACCTTC.

This chain uses TRBV7-2 with TRBJ2-3; 9 nucleotides line up with TRBD2. Germline CDR1 and CDR2: SGHTA and FQGNSA. The CDR3 runs 13 residues. With V trimmed by 5 bases and J by 6 bases, 3 bases remained unmatched. The CDR3 nucleotides are TGTGCCAGCAGCCCGGGACTAGCTGATACGCAGTATTTT. As protein: CASSPGLADTQYF. The full variable domain, its missing parts supplied by reference TRBV7-2 and TRBJ2-3, is GAGVSQSPSNKVTEKGKDVELRCDPISGHTALYWYRQSLGQGLEFLIYFQGNSAPDKSGLPSDRFSAERTGGSVSTLTIQRTQQEDSAVYLCASSPGLADTQYFGPGTRLTVL.

In its sample, this clone was seen a few times. V is TRBV11-3 and J is TRBJ2-2, with a weak D call TRBD2 (6 bases). This CDR3 spans 13 amino acids. Deletions cut 8 bases from V and 6 bases from J, with 13 bases between. Germline-derived CDR1 and CDR2 are SGHNT and YENEEA. CDR3 in amino acids: CASRLLASGELFF. The CDR3 DNA reads TGTGCCAGCCGTCTCCTAGCGTCCGGGGAGCTGTTTTTT.

As regards this clone: Other nucleotide sequences in the sample specify the same CDR3. This chain's CDR3 is CASSSREETQYF. The DNA for the CDR3 is TGTGCCAGCAGTTCACGGGAAGAGACCCAGTACTTC. The chain is built from TRBV27 and TRBJ2-5, with D hard to call. CDR3 size: 12 residues. The germline V gene encodes CDR1 MNHEY and CDR2 SMNVEV (reference sequence). V was trimmed by 4 bases and J by 3 bases, leaving 6 bases between them.

This clone came up a few times. This sequence joins TRBV5-6 and TRBJ2-7; D gene unclear. The CDR3 runs to 14 residues. The germline V gene has CDR1 SGHDT and CDR2 YYEEEE. With 4 bases removed from V and 2 bases from J, the gap between germline ends came to 13 bases. The DNA of the CDR3 is TGTGCCAGCAGCCCTGGACCGACTCCCTACGAGCAGTACGTC. Protein: CASSPGPTPYEQYV.

This clone was seen a few times. The chain employs TRBV28 and TRBJ1-2, with a possible D match to TRBD1 (5 bases). With 0 bases removed from V and 2 bases from J, the gap between germline ends came to 10 bases. There are 15 residues in the CDR3. The germline V gene encodes CDR1 MDHEN and CDR2 SYDVKM. The CDR3 DNA reads as TGTGCCAGCAGTTTATGGAGGGGATCCAACTATGGCTACACCTTC. This sequence encodes CASSLWRGSNYGYTF.